Below, 4 T cell receptor beta chains from the same sample are listed, as sequenced in a study of CD8+CD57+ T cells in acquired aplastic anemia. By flow cytometry, patients selected for sequencing had shown an expansion of CD8+CD57+ cells. The template for TCR beta VDJ and CDR3 sequence profiling was genomic DNA. TCRdb reanalysed the reads using MiXCR and keeps one entry per CDR3 protein. The table has 250,000 to 300,000 distinct CDR3 sequences, 56% seen once. Sequenced material: sorted CD4+, CD8+, or CD8+CD57+ T cells (not recorded which) from PBMCs. The receptors stem from a human donor with aplastic anemia.

This rearrangement joins TRBV11-2 to TRBJ1-5; 7 positions match TRBD1. Trimming took 3 bases from V and 0 from J; bases not matched to a gene: 5. This CDR3 comprises 16 residues. The germline CDR1 and CDR2 sequences are SGHAT and FQNNGV. CDR3 amino acids: CASSFQTGNSNQPQHF. The CDR3 bases are TGTGCCAGCAGCTTCCAGACAGGGAATAGCAATCAGCCCCAGCATTTT.

The gene calls are TRBV10-1 and TRBJ1-2; D gene uncertain. V was cut by 3 bases and J by 8 bases, with 13 bases left in between. The CDR3 totals 13 residues. Per the germline V gene, CDR1 is WNHNN and CDR2 is SYGVQD (reference sequence). The CDR3 here is CASSDGGPEGYTF. DNA of the CDR3: TGCGCCAGCAGTGATGGAGGTCCTGAAGGCTACACCTTC.

The chain combines TRBV7-3 with TRBJ2-1; perhaps TRBD1 as D (5 bases). The ends were cut back, 7 bases at V and 7 bases at J, with 11 bases in the middle. Germline CDR1 and CDR2: SGHTA and FQGTGA. The CDR3 extends over 12 amino acids. The CDR3 DNA sequence: TGTGCCAGCACCTTTAAGGGGAATGAGCAGTTCTTC. Translating gives CASTFKGNEQFF. The full variable domain, its missing parts supplied by reference TRBV7-3 and TRBJ2-1, is GAGVSQTPSNKVTEKGKYVELRCDPISGHTALYWYRQSLGQGPEFLIYFQGTGAADDSGLPNDRFFAVRPEGSVSTLKIQRTERGDSAVYLCASTFKGNEQFFGPGTRLTVL.

This clonotype was observed a handful of times. This sequence joins TRBV20-1 and TRBJ2-3; 9 nucleotides line up with TRBD1. The CDR3 has 14 residues. Germline lookup yields CDR1 DFQATT and CDR2 SNEGSKA (reference sequence). The trim removed 1 base at V and 1 base at J, leaving 0 bases unmatched. CDR3 region: CSARGTGGTDTQYF. The CDR3 DNA follows: TGCAGTGCTAGAGGGACAGGGGGCACAGATACGCAGTATTTT.